The next 17 T cell receptor beta chains were all read from a single sample in a study of T cell repertoires in cytomegalovirus infection (dated by TCRdb to between 2018 and 2021). The sequencer listed for this sample is Illumina HiSeq 1500. TCRdb trimmed the raw reads at Q25, called clones with MiXCR and kept productive beta chains. Duplicate CDR3 protein sequences are folded into a single record with the most common DNA and genes. For this sample there are about 360,000 distinct CDR3 sequences; roughly 18% appear just once. The biggest ten clones account for roughly 8.7% of the sample. Sequencing was carried out using PBMCs. Source of these receptors: a human donor in good health (CMV status not recorded). Some clones in this sample may be carry-over from other donors' samples.

The gene calls are TRBV20-1 and TRBJ1-5; 7 positions agree with TRBD1. The trim removed 6 bases at V and 4 bases at J, leaving 12 bases unmatched. The CDR3 has 15 amino acids. The germline V gene encodes CDR1 DFQATT and CDR2 SNEGSKA (reference sequence). The CDR3 coding sequence is TGCAGTGCATACTTATGGACAGGCCCTAATCAGCCCCAGCATTTT. As protein: CSAYLWTGPNQPQHF.

In its sample, this clonotype was seen a few times. The rearrangement links TRBV11-2 to TRBJ2-1, with D possibly called TRBD1 or TRBD2 (6 bases each). This CDR3 region has 15 residues. V lost 3 bases and J lost 4, with 13 bases in between. The germline V gene has CDR1 SGHAT and CDR2 FQNNGV. CDR3 nucleotides: TGTGCCAGCAGCTTCTTCGGGGGCGAATACAATGAGCAGTTCTTC. Protein: CASSFFGGEYNEQFF.

This clonotype showed up many times. The V call is TRBV7-2, the J call TRBJ1-1; D is possibly TRBD1 (5 bases). CDR3 length: 13 residues. The germline V gene encodes CDR1 SGHTA and CDR2 FQGNSA. Trimming left V 1 base short and J 11 bases short, with 14 bases between. In DNA form, the CDR3 reads TGTGCCAGCAGCTTAGAGTCCCGGGGGAGGGCTTTCTTT. The encoded protein is CASSLESRGRAFF.

This clonotype has ten or more counts. The chain combines TRBV7-8 with TRBJ2-7; D is unclear. CDR1 is SGHVS, CDR2 FQNEAQ, per germline. This CDR3 spans 13 amino acids. Trimming removed 6 bases at V and 3 bases at J, with 12 bases between. CDR3: CASSLALGYEQYF. The CDR3 region has the DNA TGTGCCAGCAGTTTGGCTTTGGGCTACGAGCAGTACTTC.

This clonotype was recorded a few times. The CDR3 bases are TGCAGCGTTGAGGGGGCAGGAATGAAATCCTACAATGAGCAGTTCTTC. It specifies CSVEGAGMKSYNEQFF. The chain has TRBV29-1 and TRBJ2-1, with a possible D match to TRBD1 (6 bases). Germline assignment: CDR1 SQVTM and CDR2 ANQGSEA. The CDR3 totals 16 residues. Trimming pared 3 bases from V and 1 base from J, leaving 16 bases between.

This clonotype has just a few counts. The rearrangement uses TRBV20-1 and TRBJ1-5; D uncertain. CDR1 DFQATT and CDR2 SNEGSKA come from the germline V gene (reference sequence). The ends were cut back, 5 bases at V and 5 bases at J, with 10 bases in the middle. This CDR3 is built from 12 residues. The CDR3 nucleotides are TGCAGTGCTTTCTCGGGCGATCAGCCCCAGCATTTT. This translates into CSAFSGDQPQHF.

This clonotype was seen a handful of times. The chain couples TRBV6-2 or TRBV6-3 to TRBJ1-2; unclear D gene. CDR3 size: 12 residues. V was shortened by 5 bases and J by 6 bases, with 10 bases between the two germline ends. The germline gives CDR1 MNHEY, CDR2 SVGEGT. CDR3 sequence: CASSTTWNGYTF. The CDR3 nucleotides are TGTGCCAGCAGTACTACATGGAATGGCTACACCTTC.

This clonotype was counted only a few times. The rearrangement uses TRBV10-3 and TRBJ2-2; D remains ambiguous. The CDR3 sequence is 19 residues long. V gave up 2 bases and J gave up 2 bases, with 21 bases separating them. The germline V gene encodes CDR1 ENHRY and CDR2 SYGVKD. CDR3: CAISEQTRSWGLNTGELFF. The CDR3 DNA is TGTGCCATCAGTGAGCAGACCCGAAGCTGGGGATTAAACACCGGGGAGCTGTTTTTT.

Worth noting for this clonotype: It is likely a read error, because the conserved phenylalanine at the end of the CDR3 is missing. The chain recombines TRBV20-1 with TRBJ2-5, with 8 positions matching TRBD2. Unmatched junction bases numbered 8, after V lost 0 bases and J lost 5 bases. The CDR3 covers 15 residues. Germline V gives CDR1 DFQATT, CDR2 SNEGSKA (reference sequence). The CDR3 DNA is TGCAGTGCTAGAGATGGGCGGGGGGCCCAGGAGACCCAGTACCTC. Its translation is CSARDGRGAQETQYL.

The V call is TRBV4-1, the J call TRBJ2-7; TRBD1 is a possible D gene (6 bases). CDR3 length: 13 amino acids. The ends were cut back, 8 bases at V and 3 bases at J, with 14 bases in the middle. CDR1 MGHRA and CDR2 YSYEKL come from the germline V gene. CDR3 loop: CASARTQGYEQYF. DNA for the CDR3: TGCGCCAGCGCAAGGACACAGGGCTACGAGCAGTACTTC.

This clonotype has only a few counts. V usage is TRBV18 and J usage is TRBJ1-1, with 8 bases fitting TRBD1. CDR3 length equals 15 residues. Germline CDR1 KGHSH, CDR2 LQKENI. V was clipped by 1 base and J by 6 bases; unmatched bases: 7. This CDR3 is CASSPLLQGDAEAFF. The CDR3 region has the DNA TGTGCCAGCTCACCACTTTTACAGGGGGACGCTGAAGCTTTCTTT.

Ten or more counts support this clonotype. As DNA, the CDR3 is TGCGCCAGCAGCACCCGGCGGCTAGCGGAGTACAATGAGCAGTTCTTC. It encodes CASSTRRLAEYNEQFF. The chain joins TRBV4-1 to TRBJ2-1, with TRBD2 matching 7 bases. CDR1 MGHRA and CDR2 YSYEKL come from the germline V gene. V shed 5 bases, J shed 4 bases, and the junction held 11 bases outside the gene matches. The CDR3 has 16 amino acids.

This chain connects TRBV7-6 to TRBJ2-3; D might be TRBD2 (5 bases). CDR1 and CDR2 (germline): SGHVS, FNYEAQ. The CDR3 runs to 14 residues. The ends were cut back, 5 bases at V and 0 bases at J, with 9 bases in the middle. The CDR3 DNA reads TGTGCCAGCAGCGGCCGGGGAAGCACAGATACGCAGTATTTT. Its translation is CASSGRGSTDTQYF.

The table lists this clonotype with a few counts. The chain combines TRBV5-1 with TRBJ2-1; maybe TRBD2 (6 bases). Looked up from germline, CDR1 is SGHRS and CDR2 is YFSETQ. Trimming removed 4 bases at V and 8 bases at J, with 19 bases between. This CDR3 contains 15 residues. The CDR3 loop is CASSKEVTWEDEQFF. The CDR3 nucleotides are TGCGCCAGCAGCAAGGAGGTTACTTGGGAGGATGAGCAGTTCTTC.

J is TRBJ2-1 and V is TRBV2; 8 nucleotides agree with TRBD1. From germline, CDR1 is SNHLY and CDR2 FYNNEI. The CDR3 is 18 residues long. Trimming cost V 5 bases and J 3 bases; bases outside gene matches: 15. CDR3 sequence: CASSFPTTPGTGYNEQFF. Written as DNA, the CDR3 is TGTGCCAGCAGTTTCCCCACAACTCCCGGGACAGGCTACAATGAGCAGTTCTTC.

This clonotype was found many times. The rearrangement uses TRBV5-4 and TRBJ1-1; the D gene is possibly TRBD1 (5 bases). The germline gives CDR1 SGHNT, CDR2 YYREEE (reference sequence). V was clipped by 4 bases and J by 6 bases, with 22 bases between them. The CDR3 loop spans 16 amino acids. CDR3 sequence reads: CASSQGGNHRVAEAFF. DNA for the CDR3: TGTGCCAGCAGCCAGGGAGGCAATCATAGAGTGGCTGAAGCTTTCTTT.

In this sample, this clonotype turned up many times. The chain carries TRBV27 and TRBJ1-2; 9 nucleotides align to TRBD1. The V and J ends lost 6 bases and 4 bases, in that order; junction bases with no gene match: 9. The CDR3 is 15 residues long. The V gene's germline CDR1 is MNHEY and CDR2 SMNVEV (reference sequence). The CDR3: CASRRSGTGSYGYTF. The CDR3 nucleotides are TGTGCCAGCAGACGTTCTGGGACAGGGTCCTATGGCTACACCTTC.